The present T cell receptor (beta chain) was sequenced within a study of T cell responses to AZD1222 COVID-19 vaccine. TCRdb's table, derived via immunoSEQ multiplex PCR, lists solely in-frame clones and lacks some. The sample lists 15,000 to 20,000 clones; around 81% were seen once. Pooled together were second doses at about 4 or about 12 weeks. Concerning this clone itself: Its target is not known.

CDR3 length equals 15 residues. Deletions cut 0 bases from V and 2 bases from J, with 14 bases between. In germline, CDR1 is GTSNPN, CDR2 SVGIG (reference sequence). Points from the study as a whole: Unmutated variant regions reportedly attract nearly half of all spike-specific TCRs. Clonal diversity was possibly underestimated, and white British individuals and females predominated among donors.

Material: peripheral blood, obtained 28 days after the second AZD1222 dose. The receptor's source is an adult who received the AZD1222 COVID-19 vaccine. The J gene is TRBJ2-7, the V gene TRBV30; D is possibly TRBD1 or TRBD2 (5 bases each). The CDR3 coding sequence is TGTGCCTGGAGTGTTACGGGACCGAAGGCCTACGAGCAGTACTTC. Amino acids: CAWSVTGPKAYEQYF.